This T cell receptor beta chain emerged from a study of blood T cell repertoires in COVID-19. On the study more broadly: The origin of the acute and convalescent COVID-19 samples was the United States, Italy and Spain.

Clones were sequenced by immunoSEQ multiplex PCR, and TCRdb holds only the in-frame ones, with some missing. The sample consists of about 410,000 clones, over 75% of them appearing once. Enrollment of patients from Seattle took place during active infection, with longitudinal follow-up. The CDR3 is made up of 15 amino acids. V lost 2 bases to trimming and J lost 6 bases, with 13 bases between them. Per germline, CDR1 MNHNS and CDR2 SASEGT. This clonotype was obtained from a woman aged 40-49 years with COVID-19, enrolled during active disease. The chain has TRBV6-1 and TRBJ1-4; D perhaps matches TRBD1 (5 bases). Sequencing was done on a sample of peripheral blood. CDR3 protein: CASSEIAGSDEKLFF. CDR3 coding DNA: TGTGCCAGCAGTGAAATCGCAGGGTCGGATGAAAAACTGTTTTTT.